These 10 T cell receptor beta chains were all obtained from the same sample, sequenced in a study of cytomegalovirus exposure and HLA in healthy donors. This PCR relied on a set of 60 Vbeta primers and 13 Jbeta primers. The method was immunoSEQ multiplex PCR; TCRdb's version includes in-frame clones alone and lacks a portion of them. The table lists fewer than 300,000 clones, about four fifths of them singletons. The specimen was PBMCs. The receptors were gathered from a girl aged 2 to 10 in good health and CMV-seronegative.

J is TRBJ2-7 and V is TRBV28, with D maybe TRBD2 (7 bases). The CDR3 covers 15 residues. Per germline, CDR1 MDHEN and CDR2 SYDVKM. Trimming took off 5 bases at V and 3 bases at J, with 17 bases between the two ends. The CDR3: CASSGGGGGHYEQYF. For the CDR3, the DNA is TGTGCCAGCAGTGGGGGGGGTGGGGGCCACTACGAGCAGTACTTC.

V is TRBV11-2 and J is TRBJ2-7, with 8 bases identical to TRBD1. This CDR3 is built from 14 residues. The germline gives CDR1 SGHAT, CDR2 FQNNGV. The V segment lost 5 bases and the J segment 6 bases; nucleotides outside the gene matches: 9. CDR3 residues: CASSEQGVLGEQYF. The CDR3 nucleotides read TGTGCCAGCAGCGAACAGGGGGTCCTGGGCGAGCAGTACTTC.

This chain links TRBV2 with TRBJ1-1, with 8 bases aligning to TRBD1. With 6 bases clipped from V and 6 bases from J, the junction kept 6 bases outside the gene matches. The V gene's germline CDR1 is SNHLY and CDR2 FYNNEI. The CDR3 is 13 residues long. The CDR3 loop is CASSLDRESEAFF. Written as DNA, the CDR3 is TGTGCCAGCAGCCTGGACAGGGAGTCTGAAGCTTTCTTT.

The J gene is TRBJ2-3, the V gene TRBV10-2; D is possibly TRBD2 (5 bases). Trimming cost V 4 bases and J 1 base, with 12 bases left between them. CDR3 length: 15 amino acids. CDR1 and CDR2 from the germline V gene are WSHSY and SAAADI. The CDR3 reads CASSARERGTDTQYF. In DNA form, the CDR3 reads TGCGCCAGCAGTGCGAGGGAGAGGGGCACAGATACGCAGTATTTT.

The CDR3 DNA reads TGTGCCAGCTCACCAACACTAGCGGGTAGCTCCTACAATGAGCAGTTCTTC. Translation: CASSPTLAGSSYNEQFF. The chain carries TRBV18 and TRBJ2-1; TRBD2 matches at 9 bases. Germline V gene data show CDR1 as KGHSH and CDR2 as LQKENI. Trimming at V came to 2 bases and at J to 0 bases, leaving 5 bases not matched to a gene. This CDR3 is 17 amino acids long. The complete variable domain, with remaining parts taken from reference TRBV18 and TRBJ2-1, reads NAGVMQNPRHLVRRRGQEARLRCSPMKGHSHVYWYRQLPEEGLKFMVYLQKENIIDESGMPKERFSAEFPKEGPSILRIQQVVRGDSAAYFCASSPTLAGSSYNEQFFGPGTRLTVL.

The chain employs TRBV4-2 and TRBJ2-7, with TRBD1 as a possible D gene (6 bases). CDR1 is LGHNA, CDR2 YNFKEQ, per germline. The V end was cut by 1 base, the J end by 3 bases, with 7 bases between. The CDR3 extends over 13 amino acids. CDR3 sequence reads: CASSQGDIYEQYF. CDR3 DNA sequence: TGTGCCAGCAGCCAAGGGGACATCTACGAGCAGTACTTC.

The chain employs TRBV9 and TRBJ1-1; 8 bases match TRBD1. The CDR3 runs 17 residues. V shed 2 bases, J shed 3 bases, and the junction held 12 bases outside the gene matches. Germline V lookup: CDR1 SGDLS, CDR2 YYNGEE. The CDR3 is CASSVGRGPGGHTEAFF. In DNA, the CDR3 is TGTGCCAGCAGCGTCGGCAGGGGGCCAGGGGGCCACACTGAAGCTTTCTTT.

The V and J genes are TRBV5-4 and TRBJ2-1; no firm D call. Per the germline V gene, CDR1 is SGHNT and CDR2 is YYREEE (reference sequence). The CDR3 consists of 15 residues. The V gene lost 0 bases and the J gene lost 9 bases, with 16 bases spanning the gap. The CDR3 protein is CASSLGQAVYGEQFF. CDR3 nucleotide sequence: TGTGCCAGCAGCTTGGGGCAGGCTGTCTATGGTGAGCAGTTCTTC.

In its sample, this clone was seen a few times. The V call is TRBV9, the J call TRBJ1-2; 12 bases map to TRBD1. The trim removed 0 bases at V and 4 bases at J, leaving 7 bases unmatched. CDR1 SGDLS and CDR2 YYNGEE come from the germline V gene. The CDR3 spans 17 residues. DNA for the CDR3: TGTGCCAGCAGCGTAGCATCCGGGACAGGGGGCCCCTATGGCTACACCTTC. Protein product: CASSVASGTGGPYGYTF.

The genes are TRBV27 and TRBJ2-7; 8 bases match TRBD1. Germline trimming cut 5 bases from V and 2 bases from J; bases unmatched to any gene: 11. Germline-derived CDR1 and CDR2 are MNHEY and SMNVEV (reference sequence). CDR3 length: 16 amino acids. The CDR3 region is CASSTHGQGPPYEQYF. CDR3 DNA: TGTGCCAGCAGTACACACGGACAGGGTCCCCCCTACGAGCAGTACTTC.